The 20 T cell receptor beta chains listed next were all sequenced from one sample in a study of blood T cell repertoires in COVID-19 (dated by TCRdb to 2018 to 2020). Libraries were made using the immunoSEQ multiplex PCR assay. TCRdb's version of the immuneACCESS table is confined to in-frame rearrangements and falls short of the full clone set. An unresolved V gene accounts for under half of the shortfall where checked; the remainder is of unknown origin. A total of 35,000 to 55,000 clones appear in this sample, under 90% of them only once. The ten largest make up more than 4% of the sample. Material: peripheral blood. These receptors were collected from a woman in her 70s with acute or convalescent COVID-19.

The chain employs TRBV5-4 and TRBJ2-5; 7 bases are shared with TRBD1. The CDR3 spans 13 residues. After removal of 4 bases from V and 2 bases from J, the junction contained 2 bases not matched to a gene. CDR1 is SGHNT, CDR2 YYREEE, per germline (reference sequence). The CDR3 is CASSRGQQETQYF. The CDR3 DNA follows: TGTGCCAGCAGCCGGGGACAGCAAGAGACCCAGTACTTC.

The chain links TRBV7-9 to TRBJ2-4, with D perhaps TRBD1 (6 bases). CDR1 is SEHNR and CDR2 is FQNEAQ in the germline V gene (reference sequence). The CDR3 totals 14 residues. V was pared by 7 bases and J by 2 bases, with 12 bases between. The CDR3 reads CASTETGTKNIQYF. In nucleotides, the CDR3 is TGTGCCAGCACCGAAACAGGGACCAAAAACATTCAGTACTTC.

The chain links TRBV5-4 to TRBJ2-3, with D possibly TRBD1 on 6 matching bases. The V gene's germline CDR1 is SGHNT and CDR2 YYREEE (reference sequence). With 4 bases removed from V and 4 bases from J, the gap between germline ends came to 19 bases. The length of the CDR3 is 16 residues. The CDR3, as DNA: TGTGCCAGCAGCCGGCCTTCAGGGGTAAGGGCAGATACGCAGTATTTT. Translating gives CASSRPSGVRADTQYF.

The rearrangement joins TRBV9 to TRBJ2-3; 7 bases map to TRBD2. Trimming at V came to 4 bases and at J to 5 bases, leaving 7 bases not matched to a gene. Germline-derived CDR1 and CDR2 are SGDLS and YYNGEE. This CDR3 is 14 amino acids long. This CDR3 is CASSPLTSVDTQYF. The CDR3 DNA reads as TGTGCCAGCAGCCCCCTCACTAGCGTAGATACGCAGTATTTT.

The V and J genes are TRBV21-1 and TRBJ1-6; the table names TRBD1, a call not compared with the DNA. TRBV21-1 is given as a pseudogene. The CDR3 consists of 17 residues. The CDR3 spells CASSKIKQSSYNSPLHF. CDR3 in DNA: TGTGCCAGCAGCAAAATCAAACAGAGCTCCTATAATTCACCCCTCCACTTT.

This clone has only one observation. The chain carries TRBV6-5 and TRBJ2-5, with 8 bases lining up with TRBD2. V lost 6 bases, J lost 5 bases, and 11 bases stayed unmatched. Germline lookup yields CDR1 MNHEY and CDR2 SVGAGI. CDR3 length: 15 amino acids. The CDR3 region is CASSRGTSGRETQYF. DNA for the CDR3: TGTGCCAGCAGCCGCGGAACTAGCGGACGGGAGACCCAGTACTTC.

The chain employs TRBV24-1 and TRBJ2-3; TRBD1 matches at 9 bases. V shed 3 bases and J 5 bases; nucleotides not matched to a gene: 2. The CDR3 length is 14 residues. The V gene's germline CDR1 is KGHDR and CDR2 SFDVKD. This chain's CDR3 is CATSDTGGLDTQYF. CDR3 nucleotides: TGTGCCACCAGTGATACAGGGGGCCTAGATACGCAGTATTTT.

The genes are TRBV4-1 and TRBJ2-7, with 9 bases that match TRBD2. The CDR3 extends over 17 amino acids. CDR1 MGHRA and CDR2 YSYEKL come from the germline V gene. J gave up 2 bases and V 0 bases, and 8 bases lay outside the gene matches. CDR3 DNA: TGCGCCAGCAGCCAAGACAGGGAGGCTAGCGGGACCTACGAGCAGTACTTC. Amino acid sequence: CASSQDREASGTYEQYF.

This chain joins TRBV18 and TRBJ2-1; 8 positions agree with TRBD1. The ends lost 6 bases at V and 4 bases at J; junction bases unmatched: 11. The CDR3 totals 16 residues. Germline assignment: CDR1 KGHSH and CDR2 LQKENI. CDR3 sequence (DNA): TGTGCCAGCTCCCCGCCGGGACAGGATAAATACAATGAGCAGTTCTTC. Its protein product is CASSPPGQDKYNEQFF.

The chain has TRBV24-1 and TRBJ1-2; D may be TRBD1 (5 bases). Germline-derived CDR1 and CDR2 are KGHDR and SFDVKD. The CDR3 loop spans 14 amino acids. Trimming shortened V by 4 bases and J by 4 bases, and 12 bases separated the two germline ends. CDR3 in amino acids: CATSEQGGAYGYTF. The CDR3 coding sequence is TGTGCCACCAGTGAGCAGGGTGGAGCCTATGGCTACACCTTC.

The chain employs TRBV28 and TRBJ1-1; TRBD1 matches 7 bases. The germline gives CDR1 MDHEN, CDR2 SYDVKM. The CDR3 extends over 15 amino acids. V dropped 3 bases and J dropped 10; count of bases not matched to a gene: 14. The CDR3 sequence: CASSFSAGGHPRAFF. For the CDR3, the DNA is TGTGCCAGCAGTTTTTCGGCAGGGGGGCATCCCAGAGCTTTCTTT.

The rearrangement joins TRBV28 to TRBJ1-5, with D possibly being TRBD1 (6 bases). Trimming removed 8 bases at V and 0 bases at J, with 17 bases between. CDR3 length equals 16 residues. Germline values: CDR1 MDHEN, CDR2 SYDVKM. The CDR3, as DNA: TGTGCCAGCGAGGGTGGGACAACATATAGCAATCAGCCCCAGCATTTT. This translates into CASEGGTTYSNQPQHF.

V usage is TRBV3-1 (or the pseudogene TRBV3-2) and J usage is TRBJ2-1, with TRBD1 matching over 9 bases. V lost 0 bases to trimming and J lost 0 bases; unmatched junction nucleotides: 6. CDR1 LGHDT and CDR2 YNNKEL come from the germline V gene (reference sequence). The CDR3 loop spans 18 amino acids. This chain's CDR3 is CASSQEPGQGISYNEQFF. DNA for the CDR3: TGTGCCAGCAGCCAAGAACCAGGACAGGGGATCTCCTACAATGAGCAGTTCTTC.

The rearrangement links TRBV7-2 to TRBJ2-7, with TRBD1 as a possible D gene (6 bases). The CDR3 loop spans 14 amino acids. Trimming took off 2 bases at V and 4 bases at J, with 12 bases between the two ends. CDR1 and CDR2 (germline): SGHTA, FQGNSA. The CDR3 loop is CASSLRQELYEQYF. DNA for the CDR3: TGTGCCAGCAGCTTACGACAGGAATTATACGAGCAGTACTTC.

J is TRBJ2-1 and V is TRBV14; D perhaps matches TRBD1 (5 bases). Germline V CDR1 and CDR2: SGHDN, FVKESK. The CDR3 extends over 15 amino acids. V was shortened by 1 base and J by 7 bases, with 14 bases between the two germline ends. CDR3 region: CASSQAPGISNEQFF. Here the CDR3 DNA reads TGTGCCAGCAGCCAAGCCCCAGGGATTTCAAATGAGCAGTTCTTC.

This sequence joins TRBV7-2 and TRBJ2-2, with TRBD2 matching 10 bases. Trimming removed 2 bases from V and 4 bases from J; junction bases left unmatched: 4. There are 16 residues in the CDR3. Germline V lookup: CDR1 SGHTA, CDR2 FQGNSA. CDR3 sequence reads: CASSLFLAGATGELFF. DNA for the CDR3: TGTGCCAGCAGCTTATTCCTAGCGGGAGCCACCGGGGAGCTGTTTTTT.

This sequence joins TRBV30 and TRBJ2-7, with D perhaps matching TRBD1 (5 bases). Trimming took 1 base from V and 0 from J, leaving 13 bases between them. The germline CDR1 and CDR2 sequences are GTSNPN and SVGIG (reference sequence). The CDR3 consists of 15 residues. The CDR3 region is CAWSAPPQGSYEQYF. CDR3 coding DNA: TGTGCCTGGAGTGCTCCGCCGCAGGGCTCCTACGAGCAGTACTTC. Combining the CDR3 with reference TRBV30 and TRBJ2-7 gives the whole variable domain SQTIHQWPATLVQPVGSPLSLECTVEGTSNPNLYWYRQAAGRGLQLLFYSVGIGQISSEVPQNLSASRPQDRQFILSSKKLLLSDSGFYLCAWSAPPQGSYEQYFGPGTRLTVT.

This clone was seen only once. CDR3: CASSPLGREAAGANVLTF. The CDR3 DNA sequence: TGTGCCAGCAGTCCTCTCGGGAGGGAGGCAGCTGGGGCCAACGTCCTGACTTTC. This sequence joins TRBV6-6 and TRBJ2-6, with 8 bases aligning to TRBD2. CDR1 and CDR2 from the germline V gene are MNHNY and SVGAGI (reference sequence). The trim removed 5 bases at V and 2 bases at J, leaving 11 bases unmatched. CDR3 length equals 18 residues.

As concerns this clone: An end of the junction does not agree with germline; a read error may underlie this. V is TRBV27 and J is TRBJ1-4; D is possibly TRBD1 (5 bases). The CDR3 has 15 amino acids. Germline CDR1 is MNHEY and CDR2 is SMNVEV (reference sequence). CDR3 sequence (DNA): TGTGCCAGCAGAAGTGTGTCTCCCCTAGGGGAAAAGCTGTTTTTT. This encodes CASRSVSPLGEKLFF.

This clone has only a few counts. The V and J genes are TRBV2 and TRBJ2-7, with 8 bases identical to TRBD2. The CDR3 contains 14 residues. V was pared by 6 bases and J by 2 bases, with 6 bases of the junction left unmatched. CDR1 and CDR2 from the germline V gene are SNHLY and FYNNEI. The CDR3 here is CASRIAGSTYEQYF. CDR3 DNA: TGTGCCAGCAGGATAGCGGGGAGTACCTACGAGCAGTACTTC. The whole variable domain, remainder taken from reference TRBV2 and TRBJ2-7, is EPEVTQTPSHQVTQMGQEVILRCVPISNHLYFYWYRQILGQKVEFLVSFYNNEISEKSEIFDDQFSVERPDGSNFTLKIRSTKLEDSAMYFCASRIAGSTYEQYFGPGTRLTVT.